Detailed here is one T cell receptor (beta chain). The antigen this receptor binds is unknown. Per-base qualities were not stored, and no clone one base away is much larger. A distance of 23 bases separates the germline ends of V and J, which lose 2 bases and 0 bases respectively. The CDR3 goes from the cysteine to the phenylalanine over 20 residues. The retained sequence is limited to the CDR3, 60 bases, with the frame set at the first base. According to the germline V gene, CDR1 reads MDHEN and CDR2 reads SYDVKM. The donors were roughly 39 Caucasian individuals from Russia, aged roughly 6 to 100 years, who were systemically healthy. Around 10 milliliters of peripheral blood were drawn from each donor into EDTA-treated Vacutainer tubes. Ficoll-Paque density-gradient centrifugation was used to isolate PBMCs, with at least 7 million obtained per sample. Total RNA, at least 6 micrograms per sample, was extracted from PBMCs with Trizol reagent. For every donor, an aliquot of PBMCs went through flow cytometry to measure the percentages of naive CD45RAhigh/CD27high T cells.

The library relied on 5' RACE. The data were produced on an Illumina HiSeq 2500. A second PCR of about 6 to 11 cycles was run with a J-beta primer mix and a sample-barcoded 5' primer. A template-switch 5' adaptor carrying 12 random nucleotides introduced a unique molecular identifier onto each TCR beta cDNA molecule. Each sample yielded at least 3 million CDR3-containing paired-end reads. First-strand cDNA was synthesized from all RNA with the Mint cDNA synthesis kit, primed by a TRBC-specific oligonucleotide. Following uracil-DNA glycosylase treatment, a first 18-cycle PCR with universal primers M1SS and BC2_uni_R was performed on all cDNA. In the source study's methods: For normalization, 1 million high-quality reads, each with a distinct molecular identifier, were randomly selected from each sample. Instead of being binned into consensus sequences, reads that shared molecular identifiers were thrown out. MiTCR, with a Q25 quality threshold and the strictest error-elimination algorithm, was used for CDR3 identification, clonotype clustering and error correction. Lower-bound total TCR beta diversity was estimated with a nonparametric unseen species model using Euler transformation. Through fastp at Q25 and MiXCR, TCRdb rebuilt clones from the public reads, retaining in-frame beta chains. Merged by CDR3 protein, the rows form single entries marked with the most common genes and DNA. The V and J calls here are based on TCRdb, not the publication. The table for this sample lists around 970,000 distinct CDR3 sequences; around 54% of them were counted only once. The ten top clones hold 20% to 25% of the sample.

The data were obtained in a study of blood T cells in healthy people across ages (dated by TCRdb to 2014 to 2015). At the level of the whole study: Template switching captured roughly one uniquely barcoded TCR beta cDNA molecule per two T cells in model experiments. Using deep sequencing normalized with unique cDNA molecular identifiers, the study measured how TCR beta repertoire diversity changes with age. Donors of different ages were randomly distributed across sequencing lanes to avoid experimental bias. The donors were split into four age groups: young (average 16 years), middle-aged (39), aged (roughly 60) and long-lived (approximately 89). For two donors (one aged 18 to 30 and one aged 80 or older), the study analyzed two additional independent replicas of 1 million unique cDNA reads from the same blood draw. The study at large found these results: Estimates of total diversity based on one million sequenced T cells were regarded as lower bounds and as underestimates. The CMV infection status of donors was not known, potentially confounding age-related changes in expanded clonotypes. Because profiling used bulk unsorted PBMCs, naive and antigen-experienced compartments could not be compared conclusively. Compared with the aged group, the long-lived group had more naive CD4+ T cells, fewer expanded clones and increased TCR diversity, a pattern suggesting age selection. There was a strong correlation between observed TCR beta diversity and the percentage of naive T cells measured by flow cytometry. As age increased, observed TCR beta diversity per million T cells dropped in a roughly linear way, and a significant reduction was already evident by age about 40.

Sequencing was done on a sample of blood. The clonotype comes from a woman aged 60-75 years in good health. Recombination joined TRBV28 with TRBJ2-4, with the D gene too uncertain to name. The CDR3 is CASSLERNRFYLLAKNIQYF. The DNA sequence is as follows: TGTGCCAGCAGTTTAGAGAGGAACAGATTTTACCTTCTAGCCAAAAACATTCAGTACTTC.